The clone carrying this T cell receptor (beta chain) was seen a handful of times. The sample belongs to a study of T-cell reconstitution after alpha-beta-depleted transplantation in children. Unique molecular identifiers featured in how the TCRbeta library was prepared. TCRdb re-derived calls from the PCR reads in MiXCR, one entry per CDR3 protein. The sample yields fewer than 750,000 distinct CDR3 sequences, 23% seen once. This TCR was recovered from a boy under two years old who had a stem cell transplant for acute myeloid leukemia, so the T cells may come from the graft donor. Here the sequenced sample was PBMCs, mostly from graft donor cells, taken 360 days after TCRalphabeta/CD19-depleted stem cell transplant.

The CDR3 nucleotides are TGTGCGACCGGAGTCATAAATGAAAAACTGTTTTTT. This gives the protein CATGVINEKLFF. V usage is TRBV12-3 or TRBV12-4 and J usage is TRBJ1-4; D remains unclear. The CDR3 sequence is 12 residues long.